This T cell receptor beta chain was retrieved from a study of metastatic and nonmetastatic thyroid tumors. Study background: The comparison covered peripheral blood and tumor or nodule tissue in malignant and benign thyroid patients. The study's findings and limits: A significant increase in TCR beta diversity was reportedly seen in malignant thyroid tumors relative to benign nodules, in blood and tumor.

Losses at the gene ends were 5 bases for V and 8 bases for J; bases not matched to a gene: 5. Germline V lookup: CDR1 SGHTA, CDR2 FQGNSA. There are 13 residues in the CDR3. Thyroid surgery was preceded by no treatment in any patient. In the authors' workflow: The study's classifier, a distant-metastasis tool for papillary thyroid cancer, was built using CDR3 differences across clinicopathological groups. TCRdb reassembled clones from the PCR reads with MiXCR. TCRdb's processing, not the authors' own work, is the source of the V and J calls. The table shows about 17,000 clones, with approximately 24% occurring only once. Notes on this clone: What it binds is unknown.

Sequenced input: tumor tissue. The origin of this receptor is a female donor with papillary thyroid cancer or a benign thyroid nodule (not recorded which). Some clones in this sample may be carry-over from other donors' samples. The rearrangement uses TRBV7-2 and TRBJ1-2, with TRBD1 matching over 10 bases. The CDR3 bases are TGTGCCAGCAGCCCCGGACAGGGGGGCGGCTACACCTTC. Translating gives CASSPGQGGGYTF. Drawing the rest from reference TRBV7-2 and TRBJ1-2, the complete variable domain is GAGVSQSPSNKVTEKGKDVELRCDPISGHTALYWYRQSLGQGLEFLIYFQGNSAPDKSGLPSDRFSAERTGGSVSTLTIQRTQQEDSAVYLCASSPGQGGGYTFGSGTRLTVV.